What follows are 9 T cell receptor beta chains derived from one specimen sequenced in a study of blood T cell repertoires in COVID-19. Sequenced by immunoSEQ multiplex PCR; TCRdb stores in-frame clones only, minus some. Among hundreds of thousands of clones listed, more than 75% were seen once. The sample was peripheral blood. The receptors originated from a woman between 50 and 59 years old who had recovered from COVID-19.

V is TRBV6-5 and J is TRBJ2-2, with 11 bases aligning to TRBD1. Trimming removed 7 bases from V and 5 bases from J; junction bases left unmatched: 6. The CDR3 consists of 15 residues. The germline CDR1 and CDR2 sequences are MNHEY and SVGAGI. CDR3 in amino acids: CASKYGTGGTGELFF. The CDR3 coding sequence is TGTGCCAGCAAATATGGGACAGGGGGAACCGGGGAGCTGTTTTTT.

This chain connects TRBV28 to TRBJ1-2; possible D gene TRBD1, 5 bases. CDR3 size: 13 residues. Trimming pared 10 bases from V and 7 bases from J, leaving 19 bases between. Germline lookup yields CDR1 MDHEN and CDR2 SYDVKM. The CDR3 nucleotides read TGTGCCATACCAGGGTTGTGGGATGGTGGCTACACCTTC. Protein sequence: CAIPGLWDGGYTF.

V is TRBV28 and J is TRBJ2-7; a weak D match, TRBD1 (5 bases). The CDR3 covers 12 residues. Trimming took 8 bases from V and 5 from J, leaving 13 bases between them. Germline V gene lookup returns CDR1 MDHEN and CDR2 SYDVKM. This chain's CDR3 is CASGSTVHEQYF. In nucleotides, the CDR3 is TGTGCCAGCGGGTCGACAGTTCACGAGCAGTACTTC.

V usage is TRBV12-3 or TRBV12-4 and J usage is TRBJ2-4, with a tentative D call TRBD1 (8 bases). CDR3 length equals 13 residues. With 4 bases removed from V and 8 bases from J, the gap between germline ends came to 12 bases. CDR3 bases: TGTGCCAGCAGTTACACAGGGGGGGACATTCAGTACTTC. The encoded protein is CASSYTGGDIQYF.

This chain links TRBV15 with TRBJ1-6; 7 positions match TRBD1. Germline V lookup: CDR1 LNHNV, CDR2 YYDKDF (reference sequence). CDR3 length: 14 residues. After removal of 3 bases from V and 8 bases from J, the junction contained 4 bases not matched to a gene. CDR3 coding DNA: TGTGCCACCAGCAGGGACAGGAGATATTCACCCCTCCACTTT. Protein: CATSRDRRYSPLHF.

This sequence joins TRBV11-2 and TRBJ2-7, with 8 bases lining up with TRBD2. Per germline, CDR1 SGHAT and CDR2 FQNNGV. The V and J ends lost 5 bases and 3 bases, in that order; junction bases with no gene match: 9. This CDR3 has 15 amino acids. The CDR3 protein is CASSRPGLGIYEQYF. The CDR3 DNA reads TGTGCCAGCAGCCGGCCGGGACTAGGAATCTACGAGCAGTACTTC.

The genes are TRBV29-1 and TRBJ1-2; no reliable D call. This CDR3 spans 13 amino acids. With 5 bases removed from V and 5 bases from J, the gap between germline ends came to 15 bases. Looked up from germline, CDR1 is SQVTM and CDR2 is ANQGSEA. The CDR3 region has the DNA TGCAGCGTTACGAGGGCAGGTGGTTATGGCTACACCTTC. Translation: CSVTRAGGYGYTF.

The V gene is TRBV4-3, the J gene TRBJ2-1; D may be TRBD1 (5 bases). Germline CDR1 and CDR2: LGHNA and YSLEER. The CDR3 totals 12 residues. The V and J ends lost 4 bases and 10 bases respectively, with 11 bases between them. In DNA, the CDR3 is TGCGCCAGCAGCCCCTGGGGCGGAGAGCAGTTCTTC. Amino acid sequence: CASSPWGGEQFF.

CDR3 bases: TGTGCCAGTAGTATAATTAGCGGGAGGTCCTACGAGCAGTACTTC. Encoded protein: CASSIISGRSYEQYF. This chain links TRBV19 with TRBJ2-7; TRBD2 agrees at 10 bases. In germline, CDR1 is LNHDA, CDR2 SQIVND (reference sequence). With 2 bases clipped from V and 1 base from J, the junction kept 2 bases outside the gene matches. This CDR3 region has 15 residues.